This record covers a single T cell receptor beta chain. The CDR3 has 13 amino acids. CDR1 and CDR2 (germline): SQVTM, ANQGSEA. Trimming left V 7 bases short and J 3 bases short, with 15 bases between. This specimen belongs to a study of OX40 agonist ivuxolimab in advanced cancers. Produced via immunoSEQ multiplex PCR; TCRdb's table is partial and in-frame only. The data contain tens of thousands of clones, around four fifths of them singletons. Material: CD4+ or CD8+ T cells sorted from blood, obtained in a trial of the OX40 agonist ivuxolimab. V is TRBV29-1 and J is TRBJ1-1; a weak D match, TRBD1 (6 bases). The TCR sequence derives from an adult with an advanced solid tumor such as melanoma, head and neck, liver or kidney cancer. CDR3 protein: CSAGQRRDTEAFF. For the CDR3, the DNA is TGCAGCGCCGGACAGCGGAGGGACACTGAAGCTTTCTTT.